The T cell receptor beta chain under discussion was sequenced for a study of blood T cell repertoires in COVID-19. Generated by immunoSEQ multiplex PCR, the TCRdb table keeps only in-frame clones and is missing some. The repertoire holds about 160,000 clones, with around nine tenths as singletons. The receptor was isolated from a woman between 50 and 59 years old who had recovered from COVID-19. Sequencing was performed on PBMCs or T cells enriched from blood (not recorded which).

This chain's CDR3 is CASSQDSTSNQPQHF. In DNA form, the CDR3 reads TGTGCCAGCAGCCAGGACAGTACTAGCAATCAGCCCCAGCATTTT. The V call is TRBV3-1 (or the pseudogene TRBV3-2), the J call TRBJ1-5, with D perhaps TRBD1 (6 bases). CDR1 and CDR2 (germline): LGHDT, YNNKEL (reference sequence). This CDR3 spans 15 amino acids. V was shortened by 3 bases and J by 0 bases, with 9 bases between the two germline ends.